The clone carrying this T cell receptor beta chain was recorded only once. No antigen is known for it. The entry originates in a study of T cell responses to AZD1222 COVID-19 vaccine. Turning to the study itself: Some second doses came at about 4 weeks and others at about 12 weeks; these were pooled.

The study, taken as a whole, reports: Spike-specific TCR breadth and depth grew following two AZD1222 doses.

Assay: immunoSEQ multiplex PCR; the TCRdb copy retains only in-frame clones and omits some. The sample lists about 130,000 clones, about nine tenths seen once, with under 9.5% in the top ten. This sequence was found in an adult in good health. The sequenced sample was peripheral blood, obtained on day 0 of AZD1222 vaccination.

CDR3 nucleotides: TGCGCCAGCAGCACCGGGTCTGGGGGGATGAACAATGAGCAGTTCTTC. This sequence encodes CASSTGSGGMNNEQFF. The rearrangement joins TRBV5-1 to TRBJ2-1; D is perhaps TRBD2 (6 bases). The CDR3 is made up of 16 amino acids. Trimming shortened V by 4 bases and J by 5 bases, and 19 bases separated the two germline ends. Looked up from germline, CDR1 is SGHRS and CDR2 is YFSETQ.